The 31 T cell receptor beta chains presented below share a single source sample, sequenced in a study of identical twins. In TCRdb, the 5' RACE reads were re-called with MiXCR into one record per CDR3 protein. The sample holds about 790,000 distinct CDR3 sequences; roughly 18% are singletons and the top ten take less than 15%. The sample was also linked to a second study, of T cells expressing NK-cell markers.

Sequences were obtained from PBMCs. These receptors were collected from a woman in her late teens or twenties in good health.

This clonotype turned up a few times. The V call is TRBV6-2 or TRBV6-3, the J call TRBJ2-1; D may be TRBD2 (6 bases). CDR3 size: 13 residues. The germline CDR1 and CDR2 sequences are MNHEY and SVGEGT. V gave up 6 bases and J gave up 4 bases, with 10 bases separating them. The CDR3, as DNA: TGTGCCAGCAGCCTAGCGCAATACAATGAGCAGTTCTTC. Protein product: CASSLAQYNEQFF.

This clonotype was found a few times. The rearrangement uses TRBV20-1 and TRBJ2-1, with 9 nucleotides matching TRBD2. The CDR3 is 16 residues long. After removal of 0 bases from V and 7 bases from J, the junction contained 10 bases not matched to a gene. Germline CDR1 reads DFQATT; CDR2 reads SNEGSKA (reference sequence). The CDR3 DNA reads as TGCAGTGCTAGAGATAGGAGTAGCGGGAGAAGTAATGAGCAGTTCTTC. Amino acids: CSARDRSSGRSNEQFF.

This clonotype has just a few counts. The chain recombines TRBV6-5 with TRBJ2-5, with 7 bases that match TRBD2. With V trimmed by 2 bases and J by 5 bases, 8 bases remained unmatched. The germline gives CDR1 MNHEY, CDR2 SVGAGI. There are 15 residues in the CDR3. CDR3 coding DNA: TGTGCCAGCAGTTACCCCGGGCGGGGGAGGGAGACCCAGTACTTC. Protein: CASSYPGRGRETQYF.

The rearrangement links TRBV10-1 to TRBJ2-2; D call uncertain. The V gene's germline CDR1 is WNHNN and CDR2 SYGVQD (reference sequence). The CDR3 runs 13 residues. Deletions cut 2 bases from V and 9 bases from J, with 10 bases between. The CDR3 DNA follows: TGCGCCAGCAGTGAGCAGGTGGCCCGGGAGCTGTTTTTT. Its translation: CASSEQVARELFF.

This clonotype came up a few times. The chain links TRBV7-2 to TRBJ2-3; D uncertain. The CDR3 loop spans 15 amino acids. CDR1 is SGHTA, CDR2 FQGNSA, per germline. V was pared by 5 bases and J by 4 bases, with 16 bases between. CDR3 region: CASSLPSFGSDTQYF. For the CDR3, the DNA is TGTGCCAGCAGCCTACCTTCGTTCGGTTCAGATACGCAGTATTTT.

This clonotype was observed a few times. J is TRBJ2-3 and V is TRBV20-1; 10 bases agree with TRBD2. V dropped 4 bases and J dropped 3; count of bases not matched to a gene: 13. This CDR3 region has 17 residues. In germline, CDR1 is DFQATT, CDR2 SNEGSKA (reference sequence). The CDR3 loop is CSATYANRAGGTDTQYF. In DNA form, the CDR3 reads TGCAGTGCTACCTACGCGAATAGAGCGGGGGGGACAGATACGCAGTATTTT.

The sample holds a few counts of this clonotype. The rearrangement joins TRBV15 to TRBJ2-7, with 7 nucleotides matching TRBD1. V dropped 4 bases and J dropped 2; count of bases not matched to a gene: 5. The CDR3 covers 14 residues. In germline, CDR1 is LNHNV, CDR2 YYDKDF (reference sequence). The CDR3 loop is CATSIRTGAYEQYF. CDR3 DNA: TGTGCCACCAGCATCCGGACAGGAGCCTACGAGCAGTACTTC.

The genes are TRBV20-1 and TRBJ2-7, with 11 positions matching TRBD2. The germline V gene encodes CDR1 DFQATT and CDR2 SNEGSKA (reference sequence). This CDR3 contains 15 residues. J was trimmed by 0 bases and V by 7 bases; bases with no gene match: 8. The CDR3 nucleotides read TGCAGTGATTCGTTACTAGCGGGGGACTCCTACGAGCAGTACTTC. Amino acids: CSDSLLAGDSYEQYF.

This clonotype was counted at least ten times. V and J are TRBV30 and TRBJ1-3; D is ambiguous. The CDR3 spans 12 residues. V was trimmed by 4 bases and J by 0 bases, leaving 4 bases between them. Germline V gene sequence: CDR1 GTSNPN, CDR2 SVGIG (reference sequence). The CDR3 is CAWKGSGNTIYF. CDR3 nucleotide sequence: TGTGCCTGGAAGGGCTCTGGAAACACCATATATTTT.

This chain connects TRBV7-3 to TRBJ2-5, with 12 bases that match TRBD2. The CDR3 extends over 16 amino acids. Germline V gene data show CDR1 as SGHTA and CDR2 as FQGTGA. J gave up 5 bases and V 0 bases, and 4 bases lay outside the gene matches. CDR3 loop: CASSLTGLAGWETQYF. CDR3 nucleotides: TGTGCCAGCAGCTTAACAGGACTAGCGGGGTGGGAGACCCAGTACTTC.

The chain uses TRBV20-1 and TRBJ2-7; a weak D match, TRBD2 (6 bases). Trimming left V 3 bases short and J 3 bases short, with 15 bases between. The V gene's germline CDR1 is DFQATT and CDR2 SNEGSKA (reference sequence). The CDR3 spans 14 residues. This chain's CDR3 is CSARFGGAGYEQYF. The CDR3 nucleotides read TGCAGTGCTAGGTTCGGGGGTGCGGGCTACGAGCAGTACTTC.

The V call is TRBV5-5, the J call TRBJ1-2; 8 positions agree with TRBD1. The CDR3 consists of 13 residues. The trim removed 4 bases at V and 8 bases at J, leaving 7 bases unmatched. Germline CDR1 is SGHKS and CDR2 is YYEKEE (reference sequence). CDR3: CASSTPTGEGYTF. CDR3 sequence (DNA): TGTGCCAGCAGCACGCCGACAGGGGAAGGCTACACCTTC.

This clonotype occurred a few times. The V call is TRBV5-6, the J call TRBJ2-7, with no clear D. The germline V gene encodes CDR1 SGHDT and CDR2 YYEEEE. The CDR3 is 12 residues long. Trimming left V 4 bases short and J 8 bases short, with 13 bases between. CDR3 nucleotide sequence: TGTGCCAGCAGCCCGGTAGGTGGACAGCAGTACTTC. Its protein is CASSPVGGQQYF.

Only a few counts were recorded for this clonotype. V is TRBV7-8 and J is TRBJ2-1; D might be TRBD1 (5 bases). The germline gives CDR1 SGHVS, CDR2 FQNEAQ. V gave up 6 bases and J gave up 8 bases, with 14 bases separating them. CDR3 length: 13 residues. In DNA, the CDR3 is TGTGCCAGCAGTGCCAGGGAAGGCGATGAGCAGTTCTTC. Translating gives CASSAREGDEQFF.

This chain joins TRBV12-3 or TRBV12-4 and TRBJ1-5; unclear D gene. The V and J ends lost 6 bases and 4 bases respectively, with 10 bases between them. The CDR3 runs to 13 residues. The CDR3: CASRMGANQPQHF. The CDR3 region has the DNA TGTGCCAGCAGGATGGGAGCTAATCAGCCCCAGCATTTT.

This clonotype appeared a few times. The V and J genes are TRBV12-3 or TRBV12-4 and TRBJ1-3; D is unclear. CDR3 length equals 12 residues. V lost 4 bases and J lost 4, with 5 bases in between. CDR3 in DNA: TGTGCCAGCAGTTGGAAGGGAAACACCATATATTTT. Translating it yields CASSWKGNTIYF.

The V and J genes are TRBV5-5 and TRBJ2-3; D gene uncertain. V was pared by 1 base and J by 4 bases, with 16 bases between. This CDR3 contains 16 residues. Germline V gene data show CDR1 as SGHKS and CDR2 as YYEKEE (reference sequence). The CDR3 DNA follows: TGTGCCAGCAGCTTGTGGGCTGTGGCTGGGGCAGATACGCAGTATTTT. Translating it yields CASSLWAVAGADTQYF. The entire variable domain, with the rest obtained from reference TRBV5-5 and TRBJ2-3, is as follows: DAGVTQSPTHLIKTRGQQVTLRCSPISGHKSVSWYQQVLGQGPQFIFQYYEKEERGRGNFPDRFSARQFPNYSSELNVNALLLGDSALYLCASSLWAVAGADTQYFGPGTRLTVL.

Comments on this clonotype: This could be a read error, since a much larger clone is one nucleotide away. Since the CDR3 does not end with the conserved phenylalanine or tryptophan, this likely comes from a read error. The genes are TRBV12-3 or TRBV12-4 and TRBJ2-5; 7 bases are shared with TRBD1. After removal of 5 bases from V and 2 bases from J, the junction contained 5 bases not matched to a gene. The CDR3 consists of 14 residues. The CDR3 is CASSIRQGQETQYL. The CDR3 DNA reads as TGTGCCAGCAGTATTCGACAGGGTCAAGAGACCCAGTACCTC.

This clonotype has only a few counts. The V call is TRBV6-1, the J call TRBJ2-6; D is perhaps TRBD1 (6 bases). Deletions cut 6 bases from V and 0 bases from J, with 9 bases between. Germline assignment: CDR1 MNHNS and CDR2 SASEGT. CDR3 length: 15 amino acids. The CDR3 sequence is CASRGASSGANVLTF. CDR3 DNA: TGTGCCAGCAGGGGGGCGAGCTCTGGGGCCAACGTCCTGACTTTC.

This clonotype was found a few times. The chain carries TRBV7-2 and TRBJ2-7; TRBD2 matches at 14 bases. Germline V CDR1 and CDR2: SGHTA, FQGNSA. After removal of 0 bases from V and 4 bases from J, the junction contained 8 bases not matched to a gene. This CDR3 is built from 18 residues. The CDR3 is CASSLAHRTSGRSYEQYF. CDR3 nucleotides: TGTGCCAGCAGCTTAGCCCACCGGACTAGCGGGAGGTCGTACGAGCAGTACTTC.

This clonotype came up a few times. CDR3 residues: CASSLDLTSGGYTF. The CDR3 nucleotides read TGTGCCAGCAGCTTAGACCTCACGAGCGGTGGCTACACCTTC. The chain employs TRBV7-9 and TRBJ1-2, with D unresolved. There are 14 residues in the CDR3. V shed 1 base and J shed 7 bases, with 13 bases lying between them. CDR1 is SEHNR and CDR2 is FQNEAQ in the germline V gene (reference sequence).

J is TRBJ1-1 and V is TRBV7-6, with TRBD1 as a possible D gene (5 bases). Germline CDR1 is SGHVS and CDR2 is FNYEAQ. The CDR3 runs 14 residues. Trimming cost V 1 base and J 5 bases, with 11 bases left between them. In DNA, the CDR3 is TGTGCCAGCAGCTTAGAGGCAGGGTGGACTGAAGCTTTCTTT. Translated, it gives CASSLEAGWTEAFF.

This clonotype was found a few times. The CDR3 DNA sequence: TGCGCCAGCAGCCAAGAAGGGACTAGCTACAATGAGCAGTTCTTC. Encoded protein: CASSQEGTSYNEQFF. The V and J genes are TRBV4-1 and TRBJ2-1; 8 bases match TRBD2. J gave up 3 bases and V 0 bases, and 1 base lay outside the gene matches. Germline loops: CDR1 MGHRA, CDR2 YSYEKL. CDR3 size: 15 residues.

This clonotype was counted only a few times. The chain uses TRBV5-1 and TRBJ2-2, with 7 bases that match TRBD1. The trim removed 5 bases at V and 7 bases at J, leaving 5 bases unmatched. The germline CDR1 and CDR2 sequences are SGHRS and YFSETQ. The CDR3 consists of 13 residues. The CDR3 region is CASRETGIGELFF. CDR3 DNA sequence: TGCGCCAGCAGAGAGACAGGGATCGGGGAGCTGTTTTTT.

The V and J genes are TRBV20-1 and TRBJ2-3; the match to TRBD2 covers 7 bases. The V and J ends lost 0 bases and 4 bases, in that order; junction bases with no gene match: 7. This CDR3 has 15 amino acids. Germline V CDR1 and CDR2: DFQATT, SNEGSKA (reference sequence). CDR3 sequence (DNA): TGCAGTGCTAGAGACTGGGGGGGGTCTCCAGATACGCAGTATTTT. This translates into CSARDWGGSPDTQYF.

This clonotype appeared a few times. The chain combines TRBV5-1 with TRBJ2-3; 8 bases map to TRBD1. The CDR3 loop spans 11 amino acids. Looked up from germline, CDR1 is SGHRS and CDR2 is YFSETQ. V gave up 10 bases and J gave up 11 bases; unmatched junction bases: 9. This CDR3 is CAQVRDRRQYF. For the CDR3, the DNA is TGCGCCCAAGTCAGGGACAGGAGGCAGTATTTT.

The gene calls are TRBV5-1 and TRBJ2-1, with TRBD2 matching over 11 bases. J lost 10 bases, V lost 4 bases, and 13 bases had no gene match. The CDR3 has 16 amino acids. CDR1 SGHRS and CDR2 YFSETQ come from the germline V gene. CDR3 loop: CASSLHPSGGSSEQFF. The CDR3 DNA follows: TGCGCCAGCAGCCTCCACCCTAGCGGGGGGTCCTCCGAGCAGTTCTTC.

The CDR3 is CSARAGNQPQHF. The CDR3 bases are TGCAGTGCTAGGGCAGGTAATCAGCCCCAGCATTTT. The V and J genes are TRBV20-1 and TRBJ1-5; D is unclear. Between the trimmed V and J ends, which lost 3 bases and 4 bases, there was a span of 7 bases. This CDR3 has 12 amino acids. From germline, CDR1 is DFQATT and CDR2 SNEGSKA (reference sequence).

This clonotype was observed at least ten times. The gene calls are TRBV12-3 or TRBV12-4 and TRBJ1-1; no reliable D call. Trimming shortened V by 5 bases and J by 1 base, and 11 bases separated the two germline ends. This CDR3 comprises 14 residues. The CDR3 DNA follows: TGTGCCAGCAGTCTCACAACGGGGAACACTGAAGCTTTCTTT. It codes for CASSLTTGNTEAFF.

This rearrangement joins TRBV29-1 to TRBJ2-1, with 7 positions matching TRBD1. Germline V CDR1 and CDR2: SQVTM, ANQGSEA. The CDR3 totals 14 residues. V trimming: 5 bases; J trimming: 8 bases; junction bases outside the gene matches: 12. This CDR3 reads CSVSGQVGVDEQFF. In nucleotides, the CDR3 is TGCAGCGTTAGTGGACAGGTGGGGGTCGATGAGCAGTTCTTC.

V and J are TRBV12-3 or TRBV12-4 and TRBJ1-1; D uncertain. The CDR3 runs 14 residues. V lost 3 bases and J lost 3, with 11 bases in between. The CDR3 loop reads CASSFRDSDTEAFF. DNA for the CDR3: TGTGCCAGCAGTTTTAGGGATTCGGACACTGAAGCTTTCTTT.